The 30 T cell receptor beta chains reported below all come from one sample, sequenced in a study of blood T cell repertoires in COVID-19. TCRdb keeps only in-frame clones here, not all; method: immunoSEQ multiplex PCR. The profile shows 70,000 or so clones, around 90% of them singletons. Input material: peripheral blood. These receptors were obtained from a man between 50 and 59 years old with acute or convalescent COVID-19.

V usage is TRBV29-1 and J usage is TRBJ2-1, with 8 positions matching TRBD2. The CDR3 has 14 residues. Trimming cost V 7 bases and J 3 bases; bases outside gene matches: 8. CDR1 is SQVTM and CDR2 is ANQGSEA in the germline V gene. In DNA, the CDR3 is TGCAGCGCCCGGACTAGCACGGTCTACAATGAGCAGTTCTTC. This codes for CSARTSTVYNEQFF.

The V gene is TRBV28, the J gene TRBJ2-4; D might be TRBD1 (5 bases). The CDR3 contains 14 residues. Trimming cost V 6 bases and J 3 bases, with 12 bases left between them. Looked up from germline, CDR1 is MDHEN and CDR2 is SYDVKM. For the CDR3, the DNA is TGTGCCAGCAGCAGGGTGGAAGTCAAAAACATTCAGTACTTC. Its translation: CASSRVEVKNIQYF.

V and J are TRBV10-3 and TRBJ1-4; 8 bases agree with TRBD1. The CDR3 consists of 13 residues. The germline V gene has CDR1 ENHRY and CDR2 SYGVKD. With 5 bases clipped from V and 7 bases from J, the junction kept 3 bases outside the gene matches. This CDR3 is CAISQGASEKLFF. CDR3 DNA: TGTGCCATCAGTCAGGGGGCGAGTGAAAAACTGTTTTTT.

The chain combines TRBV14 with TRBJ2-7; D is perhaps TRBD2 (5 bases). V dropped 1 base and J dropped 6 bases, with 7 bases sitting between them. Germline V gene lookup returns CDR1 SGHDN and CDR2 FVKESK. The CDR3 is 12 amino acids. The CDR3 DNA reads TGTGCCAGCAGCCAAGGCGGGTCCGAGCAGTACGTC. It is translated as CASSQGGSEQYV.

The rearrangement uses TRBV19 and TRBJ1-4; D ambiguous. V was shortened by 8 bases and J by 4 bases, with 17 bases between the two germline ends. Germline V gene data show CDR1 as LNHDA and CDR2 as SQIVND (reference sequence). The CDR3 totals 15 residues. The CDR3 loop reads CASSLPGSFNEKLFF. Here the CDR3 DNA reads TGTGCCAGTTCTCTCCCGGGGAGTTTTAATGAAAAACTGTTTTTT.

The chain joins TRBV7-9 to TRBJ2-7; 8 nucleotides align to TRBD2. Losses at the gene ends were 5 bases for V and 9 bases for J; bases not matched to a gene: 21. The CDR3 loop spans 17 amino acids. The germline CDR1 and CDR2 sequences are SEHNR and FQNEAQ (reference sequence). In nucleotides, the CDR3 is TGTGCCAGCAGCCCGCTCCGAAGAGGTAGCGGGACTATCAGGCAGTACTTC. This codes for CASSPLRRGSGTIRQYF.

J is TRBJ2-2 and V is TRBV5-4, with D possibly matching TRBD2 (5 bases). The V end lost 0 bases, the J end lost 1 base, and 7 bases lay between the germline ends. The CDR3 contains 15 residues. Germline V lookup: CDR1 SGHNT, CDR2 YYREEE (reference sequence). The CDR3 DNA is TGTGCCAGCAGCTTGGATCGGGAGAACACCGGGGAGCTGTTTTTT. Protein sequence: CASSLDRENTGELFF.

CDR3 sequence reads: CASTTHAHSNQPQHF. Here the CDR3 DNA reads TGTGCCAGTACTACGCACGCCCATAGCAATCAGCCCCAGCATTTT. V is TRBV19 and J is TRBJ1-5; no clear D gene. V was trimmed by 7 bases and J by 0 bases, leaving 13 bases between them. The CDR3 is 15 amino acids. Per the germline V gene, CDR1 is LNHDA and CDR2 is SQIVND (reference sequence).

V and J are TRBV2 and TRBJ2-3, with D hard to call. The CDR3 sequence is 14 residues long. The germline V gene has CDR1 SNHLY and CDR2 FYNNEI. The V gene lost 4 bases and the J gene lost 1 base, with 9 bases spanning the gap. The CDR3 region is CASSVREGTDTQYF. Here the CDR3 DNA reads TGTGCCAGCAGTGTCCGCGAGGGCACAGATACGCAGTATTTT.

This chain connects TRBV4-1 to TRBJ2-1; 11 nucleotides align to TRBD2. The germline V gene has CDR1 MGHRA and CDR2 YSYEKL. Losses at the gene ends were 4 bases for V and 6 bases for J; bases not matched to a gene: 11. This CDR3 is 17 amino acids long. The CDR3 coding sequence is TGCGCCAGCAGCCTCCCACCTGGGCTAGCGGGGGGCAATGAGCAGTTCTTC. Protein sequence: CASSLPPGLAGGNEQFF.

The CDR3 bases are TGTGCAAGTCGCTCCATTTGGACACAAGAGACCCAGTACTTC. Protein: CASRSIWTQETQYF. The chain links TRBV12-2 to TRBJ2-5; the table gives TRBD1 as D, unverified against the DNA. TRBV12-2 constitutes a pseudogene. The CDR3 covers 14 residues.

The gene calls are TRBV6-4 and TRBJ2-7, with D possibly matching TRBD2 (6 bases). V dropped 2 bases and J dropped 7 bases, with 24 bases sitting between them. CDR1 and CDR2 (germline): MRHNA, SNTAGT. CDR3 length: 17 residues. CDR3 in amino acids: CASSDPWPRDWVREQYV. CDR3 nucleotides: TGTGCCAGCAGTGACCCGTGGCCCCGGGACTGGGTAAGGGAGCAGTACGTC.

The V and J genes are TRBV6-2 or TRBV6-3 and TRBJ2-1; TRBD2 agrees at 11 bases. CDR3 size: 17 residues. From germline, CDR1 is MNHEY and CDR2 SVGEGT. Losses at the gene ends were 0 bases for V and 7 bases for J; bases not matched to a gene: 8. For the CDR3, the DNA is TGTGCCAGCAGTTACTCGAGGCTAGCGGGGGGTTTTAATGAGCAGTTCTTC. Protein: CASSYSRLAGGFNEQFF.

CDR3 in amino acids: CATQGTGYSYNSPLHF. CDR3 sequence (DNA): TGTGCCACCCAAGGAACAGGGTACTCCTATAATTCACCCCTCCACTTT. The chain combines TRBV7-2 with TRBJ1-6, with D tentatively TRBD1 (6 bases). V dropped 10 bases and J dropped 0 bases, with 16 bases sitting between them. The germline V gene encodes CDR1 SGHTA and CDR2 FQGNSA. This CDR3 comprises 16 residues.

Here the CDR3 DNA reads TGTGCCAGCTCGCTATTGACAGGGTCGGATTCACCCCTCCACTTT. Translated, it gives CASSLLTGSDSPLHF. V and J are TRBV27 and TRBJ1-6; 7 bases fit TRBD1. Germline CDR1 MNHEY, CDR2 SMNVEV (reference sequence). Trimming cost V 8 bases and J 8 bases; bases outside gene matches: 12. CDR3 size: 15 residues.

This chain joins TRBV9 and TRBJ1-1, with no clear D. The germline V gene has CDR1 SGDLS and CDR2 YYNGEE. The CDR3 contains 13 residues. Trimming took 3 bases from V and 0 from J, leaving 6 bases between them. The CDR3 nucleotides read TGTGCCAGCAGCGCCCCCTTGAACACTGAAGCTTTCTTT. This sequence encodes CASSAPLNTEAFF.

This sequence joins TRBV5-1 and TRBJ1-1; TRBD1 aligns across 7 bases. The germline gives CDR1 SGHRS, CDR2 YFSETQ. With V trimmed by 3 bases and J by 5 bases, 4 bases remained unmatched. CDR3 length: 13 residues. CDR3: CASSSDRVTEAFF. The CDR3 bases are TGCGCCAGCAGCTCAGACAGGGTAACTGAAGCTTTCTTT.

The V call is TRBV20-1, the J call TRBJ2-3; 8 bases fit TRBD2. V was clipped by 3 bases and J by 5 bases; unmatched bases: 10. There are 15 residues in the CDR3. Germline V CDR1 and CDR2: DFQATT, SNEGSKA (reference sequence). The CDR3 DNA sequence: TGCAGTGCTAGTCGGGGGGGGGCGAGTCAAGATACGCAGTATTTT. Protein: CSASRGGASQDTQYF.

The sample holds one count of this clone. V gene TRBV11-3 combines with J gene TRBJ2-2; D is unresolved. The CDR3 loop spans 13 amino acids. The V end was cut by 2 bases, the J end by 8 bases, with 9 bases between. Germline CDR1 is SGHNT and CDR2 is YENEEA. The CDR3 region is CASSLIPLGELFF. In nucleotides, the CDR3 is TGTGCCAGCAGCTTAATTCCGCTAGGGGAGCTGTTTTTT.

The chain couples TRBV30 to TRBJ1-2; D is unclear. Trimming stripped 5 bases from V and 8 bases from J, with 12 bases between. The length of the CDR3 is 11 residues. Germline CDR1 and CDR2: GTSNPN and SVGIG (reference sequence). The CDR3 DNA reads TGTGCCTGGGCATTTGAGGCAGGCTACACCTTC. Translation: CAWAFEAGYTF.

In its sample, this clone was seen once. V and J are TRBV6-5 and TRBJ1-1; TRBD1 is a possible D gene (5 bases). This CDR3 is 13 amino acids long. With 5 bases removed from V and 4 bases from J, the gap between germline ends came to 11 bases. The germline V gene encodes CDR1 MNHEY and CDR2 SVGAGI. CDR3 protein: CASSTSGGTEAFF. CDR3 nucleotide sequence: TGTGCCAGCAGTACCTCGGGGGGCACTGAAGCTTTCTTT.

The CDR3 loop reads CASSLHGQGGTEAFF. The CDR3 DNA follows: TGCGCCAGCAGCTTGCATGGACAGGGCGGCACTGAAGCTTTCTTT. The V call is TRBV5-1, the J call TRBJ1-1; TRBD1 agrees at 8 bases. The CDR3 consists of 15 residues. The germline V gene has CDR1 SGHRS and CDR2 YFSETQ. Unmatched junction bases numbered 6, after V lost 1 base and J lost 4 bases. The full variable domain, completed using reference TRBV5-1 and TRBJ1-1, is KAGVTQTPRYLIKTRGQQVTLSCSPISGHRSVSWYQQTPGQGLQFLFEYFSETQRNKGNFPGRFSGRQFSNSRSEMNVSTLELGDSALYLCASSLHGQGGTEAFFGQGTRLTVV.

V is TRBV7-3 and J is TRBJ1-1; 8 bases fit TRBD1. Looked up from germline, CDR1 is SGHTA and CDR2 is FQGTGA. CDR3 length: 14 amino acids. With V trimmed by 5 bases and J by 6 bases, 8 bases remained unmatched. The CDR3 here is CASSPQGARAEAFF. As DNA, the CDR3 is TGTGCCAGCAGCCCTCAGGGGGCGCGAGCTGAAGCTTTCTTT.

V gene TRBV28 combines with J gene TRBJ2-1, with 8 bases aligning to TRBD1. Germline-derived CDR1 and CDR2 are MDHEN and SYDVKM. There are 15 residues in the CDR3. The V segment lost 3 bases and the J segment 7 bases; nucleotides outside the gene matches: 8. DNA for the CDR3: TGTGCCAGCAGTTTCCCCCAGGGGGCTTGGAATGAGCAGTTCTTC. Translation gives CASSFPQGAWNEQFF.

This rearrangement joins TRBV10-3 to TRBJ2-4; 10 bases fit TRBD2. The J segment lost 1 base and the V segment lost 3 bases, leaving 12 bases of the junction unmatched. There are 19 residues in the CDR3. Germline CDR1 and CDR2: ENHRY and SYGVKD. Here the CDR3 reads CAISEASGGTVSAKNIQYF. CDR3 nucleotide sequence: TGTGCCATCAGTGAAGCTAGCGGGGGTACTGTATCGGCCAAAAACATTCAGTACTTC.

This clone was found a few times. This sequence joins TRBV7-2 and TRBJ1-4; 8 bases agree with TRBD1. In germline, CDR1 is SGHTA, CDR2 FQGNSA. With 5 bases clipped from V and 4 bases from J, the junction kept 6 bases outside the gene matches. The CDR3 has 15 residues. The CDR3 nucleotides read TGTGCCAGCAGCCTGGACAGGGCGAGTAATGAAAAACTGTTTTTT. It encodes CASSLDRASNEKLFF.

J is TRBJ2-7 and V is TRBV7-2; 8 nucleotides line up with TRBD1. Germline trimming cut 5 bases from V and 2 bases from J; bases unmatched to any gene: 8. The germline V gene has CDR1 SGHTA and CDR2 FQGNSA. The CDR3 is 15 amino acids. The CDR3 DNA reads as TGTGCCAGCAGCCCCCGGCAGGGGGCCACCTACGAGCAGTACTTC. This sequence encodes CASSPRQGATYEQYF. Looking up the rest from reference TRBV7-2 and TRBJ2-7 gives the full variable domain: GAGVSQSPSNKVTEKGKDVELRCDPISGHTALYWYRQSLGQGLEFLIYFQGNSAPDKSGLPSDRFSAERTGGSVSTLTIQRTQQEDSAVYLCASSPRQGATYEQYFGPGTRLTVT.

V usage is TRBV18 and J usage is TRBJ2-2; TRBD1 aligns across 10 bases. The junction had 5 bases not matched to a gene; V was cut back by 4 bases and J by 9 bases. This CDR3 spans 14 amino acids. Germline V gene lookup returns CDR1 KGHSH and CDR2 LQKENI. DNA for the CDR3: TGTGCCAGCTCACGACAGGGGGCGATAAGGGAGCTGTTTTTT. Translating it yields CASSRQGAIRELFF. Looking up the rest from reference TRBV18 and TRBJ2-2 gives the full variable domain: NAGVMQNPRHLVRRRGQEARLRCSPMKGHSHVYWYRQLPEEGLKFMVYLQKENIIDESGMPKERFSAEFPKEGPSILRIQQVVRGDSAAYFCASSRQGAIRELFFGEGSRLTVL.

CDR3: CASSPIGWGDYYGYTF. Here the CDR3 DNA reads TGTGCCAGCAGTCCGATAGGGTGGGGGGACTACTATGGCTACACCTTC. The chain employs TRBV28 and TRBJ1-2; D may be TRBD1 (5 bases). The CDR3 is 16 amino acids. Trimming removed 5 bases at V and 3 bases at J, with 19 bases between. CDR1 and CDR2 (germline): MDHEN, SYDVKM.

The chain uses TRBV4-1 and TRBJ1-1, with D possibly being TRBD1 (5 bases). The CDR3 is made up of 16 amino acids. Trimming pared 3 bases from V and 8 bases from J, leaving 22 bases between. Germline CDR1 and CDR2: MGHRA and YSYEKL. The CDR3 reads CASSHFSGRAINEAFF. CDR3 sequence (DNA): TGCGCCAGCAGCCATTTCTCTGGCAGGGCAATTAACGAAGCTTTCTTT.